Presented here are 2 T cell receptor beta chains from one specimen sequenced in a study of neurological immune-mediated disorders. TCRdb processed the 5' RACE reads anew with MiXCR; each CDR3 protein has one entry. The data contain under 60,000 distinct CDR3 sequences, around 3.3% of them singletons. The sequencing input was PBMCs. All receptors come from a man aged 35-49 years with multiple sclerosis.

This clonotype was recorded many times. The rearrangement uses TRBV27 and TRBJ2-1; 8 nucleotides line up with TRBD2. V was pared by 5 bases and J by 8 bases, with 5 bases of the junction left unmatched. Germline V CDR1 and CDR2: MNHEY, SMNVEV (reference sequence). This CDR3 has 13 residues. The CDR3 spells CASSPGGPYEQFF. CDR3 nucleotides: TGTGCCAGCAGTCCGGGGGGGCCGTATGAGCAGTTCTTC.

This chain connects TRBV28 to TRBJ1-2, with 10 bases aligning to TRBD1. The CDR3 covers 16 residues. The junction had 8 bases not matched to a gene; V was cut back by 5 bases and J by 2 bases. The germline CDR1 and CDR2 sequences are MDHEN and SYDVKM. CDR3: CASSPTGTGDNYGYTF. DNA for the CDR3: TGTGCCAGCAGTCCGACCGGGACAGGGGACAACTATGGCTACACCTTC.